These 28 T cell receptor beta chains originate from one sample sequenced in a study of blood T cell repertoires in COVID-19. Libraries were prepared by immunoSEQ multiplex PCR; TCRdb keeps only in-frame clonotypes and omits some of them. The table records some 87,000 clones, roughly 80% of them present only once. Sequenced sample: peripheral blood. All receptors derive from a woman aged 70-85 years with active or convalescent COVID-19.

The V and J genes are TRBV6-4 and TRBJ1-5, with D possibly TRBD1 on 6 matching bases. The CDR3 length is 13 residues. Germline V lookup: CDR1 MRHNA, CDR2 SNTAGT. Trimming stripped 6 bases from V and 4 bases from J, with 10 bases between. CDR3 DNA: TGTGCCAGCAGCGGACAGCCGAATCAGCCCCAGCATTTT. Encoded protein: CASSGQPNQPQHF.

The CDR3 DNA sequence: TGTGCCAGCAGTTACGTGTCAGGAGGGGCACACCAAGAGACCCAGTACTTC. This sequence encodes CASSYVSGGAHQETQYF. The rearrangement uses TRBV6-2 or TRBV6-3 and TRBJ2-5, with a weak D call TRBD2 (6 bases). Germline CDR1 MNHEY, CDR2 SVGEGT. The length of the CDR3 is 17 residues. V was trimmed by 2 bases and J by 0 bases, leaving 16 bases between them.

This chain uses TRBV6-6 with TRBJ1-2; 8 bases align to TRBD1. The trim removed 5 bases at V and 5 bases at J, leaving 7 bases unmatched. Germline CDR1 and CDR2: MNHNY and SVGAGI (reference sequence). The CDR3 spans 14 residues. DNA for the CDR3: TGTGCCAGCAGTGCTGACAGGGGCGGTTATGGCTACACCTTC. Its translation: CASSADRGGYGYTF.

The CDR3 DNA sequence: TGCGCCAGCAGCTTGGAATGGGGAGGCACAGATACGCAGTATTTT. It yields the protein CASSLEWGGTDTQYF. V is TRBV5-1 and J is TRBJ2-3, with D possibly matching TRBD2 (5 bases). The CDR3 loop spans 15 amino acids. CDR1 is SGHRS and CDR2 is YFSETQ in the germline V gene. V lost 0 bases to trimming and J lost 1 base, with 9 bases between them.

The chain has TRBV6-5 and TRBJ1-1; maybe TRBD1 (6 bases). In germline, CDR1 is MNHEY, CDR2 SVGAGI. The CDR3 runs 14 residues. V was trimmed by 6 bases and J by 4 bases, leaving 15 bases between them. DNA for the CDR3: TGTGCCAGCAGGGGGGGGGTCAGGGGCACTGAAGCTTTCTTT. It codes for CASRGGVRGTEAFF.

This rearrangement joins TRBV5-8 to TRBJ1-2; D unresolved. Germline CDR1 and CDR2: SGHTS and YDEGEE. The CDR3 extends over 16 amino acids. Trimming took 0 bases from V and 7 from J, leaving 19 bases between them. For the CDR3, the DNA is TGTGCCAGCAGCTTGGTGTTGTTGCAGTCTAGCTCTGGCTACACCTTC. Its protein product is CASSLVLLQSSSGYTF.

The J gene is TRBJ1-2, the V gene TRBV6-5, with 8 bases that match TRBD1. Germline V lookup: CDR1 MNHEY, CDR2 SVGAGI. CDR3 length equals 16 residues. J lost 4 bases, V lost 0 bases, and 7 bases had no gene match. The DNA of the CDR3 is TGTGCCAGCAGTTACTCGATAGGACAGGGCCGCTATGGCTACACCTTC. Protein: CASSYSIGQGRYGYTF.

The chain is built from TRBV6-5 and TRBJ2-2; D might be TRBD1 (7 bases). Trimming pared 10 bases from V and 7 bases from J, leaving 19 bases between. CDR1 and CDR2 (germline): MNHEY, SVGAGI. This CDR3 is 14 amino acids long. CDR3 region: CATNGAGGFGELFF. In DNA form, the CDR3 reads TGTGCCACGAACGGGGCAGGGGGGTTCGGGGAGCTGTTTTTT.

The chain joins TRBV5-5 to TRBJ1-6; TRBD1 matches at 8 bases. With V trimmed by 1 base and J by 2 bases, 5 bases remained unmatched. CDR1 and CDR2 (germline): SGHKS, YYEKEE (reference sequence). The CDR3 has 17 amino acids. DNA for the CDR3: TGTGCCAGCAGCTTGTCCTCGGGACAGGCCTATAATTCACCCCTCCACTTT. Translating gives CASSLSSGQAYNSPLHF.

This clone was recorded once. The gene calls are TRBV11-2 and TRBJ1-2; no clear D. Germline-derived CDR1 and CDR2 are SGHAT and FQNNGV. This CDR3 comprises 13 residues. Trimming cost V 3 bases and J 8 bases, with 13 bases left between them. The chain's CDR3 is CASSLELERGYTF. The CDR3 DNA reads TGTGCCAGCAGCTTGGAACTGGAGAGAGGCTACACCTTC.

The rearrangement joins TRBV19 to TRBJ1-4; TRBD1 matches at 8 bases. Trimming at V came to 4 bases and at J to 8 bases, leaving 9 bases not matched to a gene. The CDR3 extends over 15 amino acids. Germline V gene sequence: CDR1 LNHDA, CDR2 SQIVND (reference sequence). For the CDR3, the DNA is TGTGCCAGTAGTACCCTGGACAGGGTGGAGGAAAAACTGTTTTTT. The encoded protein is CASSTLDRVEEKLFF.

Of note for this clone: The junction does not match germline at one end; this may be a read error. The rearrangement uses TRBV7-7 and TRBJ2-3; 8 nucleotides align to TRBD1. Germline V gene sequence: CDR1 SSHAT, CDR2 FNYEAQ (reference sequence). The CDR3 spans 15 residues. The CDR3 coding sequence is TGTGCTAGCAGCCCCGGACAGGGAAGCACAGATACGCAGTATTTT. It translates to CASSPGQGSTDTQYF. Together with reference TRBV7-7 and TRBJ2-3, the CDR3 gives the full variable domain: GAGVSQSPRYKVTKRGQDVTLRCDPISSHATLYWYQQALGQGPEFLTYFNYEAQPDKSGLPSDRFSAERPEGSISTLTIQRTEQRDSAMYRCASSPGQGSTDTQYFGPGTRLTVL.

The chain recombines TRBV28 with TRBJ1-4, with D possibly being TRBD1 (5 bases). Between the trimmed V and J ends, which lost 5 bases and 0 bases, there was a span of 13 bases. Germline loops: CDR1 MDHEN, CDR2 SYDVKM. The CDR3 covers 16 residues. The CDR3 loop is CASSKDRETTNEKLFF. The CDR3 DNA sequence: TGTGCCAGCAGTAAAGACAGAGAAACAACTAATGAAAAACTGTTTTTT. The full variable domain, with the rest looked up from reference TRBV28 and TRBJ1-4, is DVKVTQSSRYLVKRTGEKVFLECVQDMDHENMFWYRQDPGLGLRLIYFSYDVKMKEKGDIPEGYSVSREKKERFSLILESASTNQTSMYLCASSKDRETTNEKLFFGSGTQLSVL.

The chain joins TRBV4-1 to TRBJ2-1; D is possibly TRBD1 (6 bases). CDR1 is MGHRA, CDR2 YSYEKL, per germline. This CDR3 has 19 residues. V was cut by 0 bases and J by 0 bases, with 18 bases left in between. In DNA form, the CDR3 reads TGCGCCAGCAGCCAAGATGAAAACAGGGTGCCGAGCTCCTACAATGAGCAGTTCTTC. It specifies CASSQDENRVPSSYNEQFF.

The rearrangement links TRBV5-4 to TRBJ2-7; 8 nucleotides agree with TRBD2. Germline assignment: CDR1 SGHNT and CDR2 YYREEE (reference sequence). The CDR3 is made up of 15 amino acids. With V trimmed by 0 bases and J by 2 bases, 4 bases remained unmatched. CDR3 in amino acids: CASSLEAGDTYEQYF. In nucleotides, the CDR3 is TGTGCCAGCAGCTTGGAAGCGGGGGACACCTACGAGCAGTACTTC.

This clone has a handful of counts. The V call is TRBV2, the J call TRBJ1-2, with 7 bases lining up with TRBD1. V dropped 0 bases and J dropped 4; count of bases not matched to a gene: 11. Germline values: CDR1 SNHLY, CDR2 FYNNEI. There are 17 residues in the CDR3. In nucleotides, the CDR3 is TGTGCCAGCAGTGAAGCGCGAAGACAGGGCAAGACCTATGGCTACACCTTC. This translates into CASSEARRQGKTYGYTF.

The J gene is TRBJ2-5, the V gene TRBV3-1 (or the pseudogene TRBV3-2), with 8 bases lining up with TRBD2. This CDR3 spans 17 amino acids. Germline V gives CDR1 LGHDT, CDR2 YNNKEL (reference sequence). The trim removed 3 bases at V and 0 bases at J, leaving 9 bases unmatched. This CDR3 is CASSHQGSSGYQETQYF. CDR3 DNA: TGTGCCAGCAGCCACCAGGGGTCTAGCGGGTACCAAGAGACCCAGTACTTC.

V usage is TRBV5-4 and J usage is TRBJ2-1; TRBD2 aligns across 7 bases. In germline, CDR1 is SGHNT, CDR2 YYREEE (reference sequence). The CDR3 loop spans 14 amino acids. The V and J ends lost 5 bases and 7 bases, in that order; junction bases with no gene match: 9. The CDR3 sequence: CASSLPSGGNEQFF. DNA of the CDR3: TGTGCCAGCAGTCTACCCTCGGGGGGAAATGAGCAGTTCTTC.

The rearrangement joins TRBV7-2 to TRBJ1-1; 7 positions match TRBD1. This CDR3 has 14 amino acids. CDR1 SGHTA and CDR2 FQGNSA come from the germline V gene. Unmatched junction bases numbered 7, after V lost 5 bases and J lost 4 bases. CDR3 sequence reads: CASSGGTGATEAFF. CDR3 in DNA: TGTGCCAGCAGCGGGGGAACAGGGGCCACTGAAGCTTTCTTT.

This chain uses TRBV2 with TRBJ2-7, with 7 bases that match TRBD1. Germline V gene lookup returns CDR1 SNHLY and CDR2 FYNNEI. V was pared by 8 bases and J by 9 bases, with 13 bases of the junction left unmatched. This CDR3 region has 13 residues. CDR3 sequence: CASGPMAGGSQYF. CDR3 nucleotide sequence: TGTGCCAGCGGCCCTATGGCAGGGGGTTCGCAGTACTTC.

The chain uses TRBV24-1 and TRBJ2-1; TRBD2 agrees at 8 bases. The CDR3 loop spans 16 amino acids. CDR1 is KGHDR and CDR2 is SFDVKD in the germline V gene. J lost 4 bases, V lost 4 bases, and 8 bases had no gene match. CDR3 residues: CATSEAGASGYNEQFF. The CDR3 DNA reads as TGTGCCACCAGTGAGGCCGGGGCTAGCGGGTACAATGAGCAGTTCTTC.

The CDR3 here is CASREAGTGAAVQYF. In nucleotides, the CDR3 is TGTGCCAGCAGGGAAGCCGGGACAGGGGCTGCGGTGCAGTACTTC. This chain joins TRBV7-2 and TRBJ2-7; 10 nucleotides agree with TRBD1. Germline CDR1 and CDR2: SGHTA and FQGNSA. This CDR3 contains 15 residues. V dropped 6 bases and J dropped 9; count of bases not matched to a gene: 14.

The V call is TRBV4-3, the J call TRBJ1-5, with 9 nucleotides matching TRBD1. This CDR3 is built from 15 residues. From germline, CDR1 is LGHNA and CDR2 YSLEER. V lost 0 bases to trimming and J lost 7 bases; unmatched junction nucleotides: 4. The DNA of the CDR3 is TGCGCCAGCAGCCAAGACACAGGGGGCGGACAGCCCCAGCATTTT. The encoded protein is CASSQDTGGGQPQHF.

The chain joins TRBV10-3 to TRBJ2-6, with TRBD1 as a possible D gene (6 bases). V lost 0 bases and J 2 bases, leaving 8 bases between the germline ends. Per germline, CDR1 ENHRY and CDR2 SYGVKD. This CDR3 region has 16 residues. The CDR3 loop is CAISESRQAGANVLTF. CDR3 DNA sequence: TGTGCCATCAGTGAGTCTAGACAGGCTGGGGCCAACGTCCTGACTTTC.

This chain uses TRBV3-1 (or the pseudogene TRBV3-2) with TRBJ2-7; 8 nucleotides agree with TRBD1. The CDR3 is made up of 17 amino acids. The V gene's germline CDR1 is LGHDT and CDR2 YNNKEL (reference sequence). Trimming at V came to 1 base and at J to 7 bases, leaving 15 bases not matched to a gene. CDR3 sequence (DNA): TGTGCCAGCAGCCAAGTGTTGGGGCAGGGGGCTGTACATGAGCAGTACTTC. Translating it yields CASSQVLGQGAVHEQYF.

This chain joins TRBV5-4 and TRBJ2-7; no firm D call. Trimming removed 3 bases at V and 2 bases at J, with 12 bases between. CDR1 and CDR2 (germline): SGHNT, YYREEE (reference sequence). This CDR3 spans 14 amino acids. CDR3 sequence (DNA): TGTGCCAGCAGCTACCGAGGTGGAACCTACGAGCAGTACTTC. Translation: CASSYRGGTYEQYF. Full variable domain (missing parts from reference TRBV5-4 and TRBJ2-7): ETGVTQSPTHLIKTRGQQVTLRCSSQSGHNTVSWYQQALGQGPQFIFQYYREEENGRGNFPPRFSGLQFPNYSSELNVNALELDDSALYLCASSYRGGTYEQYFGPGTRLTVT.

The chain combines TRBV4-1 with TRBJ2-1, with a possible D match to TRBD1 (6 bases). Deletions cut 3 bases from V and 3 bases from J, with 15 bases between. Germline lookup yields CDR1 MGHRA and CDR2 YSYEKL. The CDR3 is 16 amino acids. This chain's CDR3 is CASSQLLTRGYNEQFF. CDR3 DNA sequence: TGCGCCAGCAGCCAGCTCCTCACCAGGGGCTACAATGAGCAGTTCTTC.

The rearrangement joins TRBV4-3 to TRBJ1-1, with TRBD1 matching over 7 bases. The CDR3 is 14 amino acids. Germline CDR1 reads LGHNA; CDR2 reads YSLEER. With V trimmed by 4 bases and J by 1 base, 3 bases remained unmatched. CDR3: CASSRGQENTEAFF. The CDR3 bases are TGCGCCAGCAGCCGTGGACAGGAGAACACTGAAGCTTTCTTT.